Below, 32 T cell receptor beta chains from the same sample are listed, as sequenced in a study of T cell repertoires in cytomegalovirus infection. TCRdb itself ran the reads through MiXCR, one entry per CDR3 protein. The sample carries around 740,000 distinct CDR3 sequences, 35% recorded once. Sequenced: PBMCs. Every receptor here comes from a human donor in good health (CMV status not recorded). Some clones in this sample may be carry-over from other donors' samples.

The V gene is TRBV6-1, the J gene TRBJ1-2, with 11 bases lining up with TRBD1. The V and J ends lost 7 bases and 4 bases, in that order; junction bases with no gene match: 8. There are 15 residues in the CDR3. Germline V gene lookup returns CDR1 MNHNS and CDR2 SASEGT. The CDR3 DNA sequence: TGTGCCAGCAACTCCGGGACAGGGGGTTTCTATGGCTACACCTTC. This sequence encodes CASNSGTGGFYGYTF.

This clonotype was seen more than once but under ten times. The V call is TRBV12-3 or TRBV12-4, the J call TRBJ2-7; D not certain. The V and J ends lost 6 bases and 0 bases respectively, with 15 bases between them. The CDR3 contains 15 residues. The CDR3 spells CASSPSLGFSYEQYF. In DNA, the CDR3 is TGTGCCAGCAGCCCCTCGTTGGGATTCTCCTACGAGCAGTACTTC.

This clonotype occurred a few times. The gene calls are TRBV12-3 or TRBV12-4 and TRBJ1-5; 8 bases match TRBD1. This CDR3 spans 17 amino acids. J gave up 7 bases and V 4 bases, and 15 bases lay outside the gene matches. The chain's CDR3 is CASSSDRAESFSQPQHF. DNA for the CDR3: TGTGCCAGCAGTTCGGACAGGGCTGAATCCTTCTCCCAGCCCCAGCATTTT.

This clonotype was counted ten times or more. This chain joins TRBV7-9 and TRBJ2-3; a possible D gene is TRBD2 (6 bases). The CDR3 is made up of 16 amino acids. Germline CDR1 SEHNR, CDR2 FQNEAQ (reference sequence). The germline V and J ends were trimmed by 5 bases and 3 bases, with 18 bases remaining between them. The CDR3 sequence is CASSLPWAGLTDTQYF. DNA of the CDR3: TGTGCCAGCAGCCTCCCATGGGCGGGGCTTACAGATACGCAGTATTTT.

V usage is TRBV6-4 and J usage is TRBJ2-1; TRBD2 is a possible D gene (7 bases). The CDR3 runs 14 residues. V gave up 7 bases and J gave up 7 bases, with 17 bases separating them. Germline CDR1 is MRHNA and CDR2 is SNTAGT. This CDR3 reads CASTFWAGANEQFF. The CDR3 region has the DNA TGTGCCAGCACCTTCTGGGCGGGGGCGAATGAGCAGTTCTTC.

The chain carries TRBV29-1 and TRBJ2-1; D could derive from TRBD1 or TRBD2 (6 bases each). Trimming left V 0 bases short and J 10 bases short, with 13 bases between. The germline CDR1 and CDR2 sequences are SQVTM and ANQGSEA. The CDR3 has 13 residues. For the CDR3, the DNA is TGCAGCGTTGAAGATGGGGGGCCGACAGAGCAGTTCTTC. This gives the protein CSVEDGGPTEQFF.

Regarding this clonotype: The CDR3 end shows no conserved phenylalanine or tryptophan, and so a read error is likely. The chain recombines TRBV7-3 with TRBJ2-1; 7 bases are a match to TRBD2. Germline V CDR1 and CDR2: SGHTA, FQGTGA. J lost 0 bases, V lost 6 bases, and 5 bases had no gene match. The CDR3 loop spans 15 amino acids. The CDR3 is CASSGRESSYNEQFL. DNA for the CDR3: TGTGCCAGCAGTGGGAGGGAGAGCTCCTACAATGAGCAGTTCTTA.

The table lists this clonotype with a few counts. The chain joins TRBV11-2 to TRBJ2-3; D is uncertain. V was cut by 1 base and J by 0 bases, with 17 bases left in between. The V gene's germline CDR1 is SGHAT and CDR2 FQNNGV. The CDR3 contains 18 residues. The CDR3 DNA reads TGTGCCAGCAGCTTAGTTCTGGAGACGGTAACTAGCACAGATACGCAGTATTTT. Its translation is CASSLVLETVTSTDTQYF.

This clonotype came up many times. The rearrangement uses TRBV7-2 and TRBJ1-5; D is uncertain. The ends were cut back, 2 bases at V and 11 bases at J, with 13 bases in the middle. This CDR3 contains 13 residues. Germline-derived CDR1 and CDR2 are SGHTA and FQGNSA. This CDR3 is CASSLLEGGAQHF. Here the CDR3 DNA reads TGTGCCAGCAGCTTATTAGAGGGTGGGGCCCAGCATTTT.

J is TRBJ1-4 and V is TRBV4-1, with 7 bases lining up with TRBD1. The CDR3 spans 14 residues. The junction had 6 bases not matched to a gene; V was cut back by 3 bases and J by 8 bases. The germline V gene encodes CDR1 MGHRA and CDR2 YSYEKL. The CDR3 DNA reads as TGCGCCAGCAGCCAGGAAGGGACAGCCGAAAAACTGTTTTTT. It encodes CASSQEGTAEKLFF.

This clonotype showed up just a few times. V usage is TRBV19 and J usage is TRBJ2-5; D may be TRBD1 or TRBD2 (6 bases each). CDR3 length equals 14 residues. Germline CDR1 reads LNHDA; CDR2 reads SQIVND (reference sequence). Trimming removed 5 bases from V and 1 base from J, with 11 bases in between. The CDR3 is CASSLRGPQETQYF. In DNA form, the CDR3 reads TGTGCCAGTAGTCTCCGGGGGCCCCAAGAGACCCAGTACTTC.

This clonotype showed up just a few times. Here the CDR3 DNA reads TGTGCCAGTAGTAGGGAGCGGGGGAAGTTCTTC. Translation: CASSRERGKFF. V usage is TRBV19 and J usage is TRBJ2-1; 8 bases line up with TRBD2. The CDR3 covers 11 residues. V shed 4 bases and J 14 bases; nucleotides not matched to a gene: 4. The V gene's germline CDR1 is LNHDA and CDR2 SQIVND (reference sequence).

This clonotype was seen a few times. The chain recombines TRBV5-5 with TRBJ1-2, with TRBD1 as a possible D gene (5 bases). Germline V gene data show CDR1 as SGHKS and CDR2 as YYEKEE (reference sequence). The V gene lost 2 bases and the J gene lost 4 bases, with 18 bases spanning the gap. The CDR3 runs 16 residues. CDR3 residues: CASSFSQGRGAYGYTF. The CDR3 bases are TGTGCCAGCAGCTTTTCCCAGGGCCGCGGGGCCTATGGCTACACCTTC.

In its sample, this clonotype was seen a few times. The chain joins TRBV7-3 to TRBJ2-3; 7 bases line up with TRBD2. Germline V gene sequence: CDR1 SGHTA, CDR2 FQGTGA. The junction had 11 bases not matched to a gene; V was cut back by 5 bases and J by 3 bases. The CDR3 has 16 residues. The CDR3 region has the DNA TGTGCCAGCAGCCCCCAGGTACTGCGGGAGACAGATACGCAGTATTTT. Translating gives CASSPQVLRETDTQYF.

This chain joins TRBV14 and TRBJ2-7; TRBD1 matches at 8 bases. J lost 0 bases, V lost 1 base, and 2 bases had no gene match. The germline V gene encodes CDR1 SGHDN and CDR2 FVKESK. The CDR3 has 15 residues. The CDR3: CASSQGTGTSYEQYF. CDR3 nucleotide sequence: TGTGCCAGCAGCCAAGGGACAGGGACCTCCTACGAGCAGTACTTC. The full variable domain, rest sourced from reference TRBV14 and TRBJ2-7, is EAGVTQFPSHSVIEKGQTVTLRCDPISGHDNLYWYRRVMGKEIKFLLHFVKESKQDESGMPNNRFLAERTGGTYSTLKVQPAELEDSGVYFCASSQGTGTSYEQYFGPGTRLTVT.

Details on this clonotype: This may arise from a read error, as a much more abundant clone is one base away. This sequence joins TRBV12-3 or TRBV12-4 and TRBJ2-1, with TRBD2 identical over 9 bases. The CDR3 runs 16 residues. This CDR3 is CASRVSSGRGYNEHFF. The DNA of the CDR3 is TGTGCCAGCCGAGTCAGTAGCGGGAGAGGCTACAATGAGCATTTCTTC.

This clonotype has just a few counts. This rearrangement joins TRBV28 to TRBJ2-5; possible D gene TRBD1, 5 bases. V was pared by 7 bases and J by 3 bases, with 9 bases between. The CDR3 has 12 residues. The germline gives CDR1 MDHEN, CDR2 SYDVKM. Here the CDR3 DNA reads TGTGCCAGCAACAGGAACGAAGAGACCCAGTACTTC. Its protein is CASNRNEETQYF.

The chain joins TRBV12-3 or TRBV12-4 to TRBJ2-6; no clear D gene. The CDR3 covers 14 residues. V lost 7 bases to trimming and J lost 2 bases, with 9 bases between them. The CDR3 coding sequence is TGTGCCAGCATTTCGGGTGCTGGGGCCAACGTCCTGACTTTC. This translates into CASISGAGANVLTF.

The J gene is TRBJ2-1, the V gene TRBV6-1; 10 nucleotides line up with TRBD1. V was pared by 1 base and J by 8 bases, with 14 bases of the junction left unmatched. The CDR3 has 18 amino acids. Germline-derived CDR1 and CDR2 are MNHNS and SASEGT. The CDR3 loop reads CASSEGDRGLFLPYEQFF. In DNA form, the CDR3 reads TGTGCCAGCAGTGAAGGAGACAGGGGGCTTTTCCTTCCTTATGAGCAGTTCTTC.

The chain has TRBV19 and TRBJ2-3; 10 positions match TRBD1. V lost 6 bases to trimming and J lost 6 bases; unmatched junction nucleotides: 9. From germline, CDR1 is LNHDA and CDR2 SQIVND (reference sequence). CDR3 length equals 15 residues. The CDR3 protein is CASSDPGQGHDTQYF. For the CDR3, the DNA is TGTGCCAGTAGCGATCCGGGACAGGGGCACGATACGCAGTATTTT.

The chain is built from TRBV19 and TRBJ1-1; 7 bases match TRBD1. CDR1 is LNHDA, CDR2 SQIVND, per germline (reference sequence). The CDR3 extends over 15 amino acids. V shed 4 bases, J shed 1 base, and the junction held 6 bases outside the gene matches. In nucleotides, the CDR3 is TGTGCCAGTAGTAAAGGGGGCCTTGGGAACACTGAAGCTTTCTTT. As protein: CASSKGGLGNTEAFF.

This clonotype appeared a few times. V is TRBV30 and J is TRBJ1-1; D is unclear. This CDR3 contains 12 residues. Trimming shortened V by 2 bases and J by 0 bases, and 4 bases separated the two germline ends. Per germline, CDR1 GTSNPN and CDR2 SVGIG (reference sequence). DNA for the CDR3: TGTGCCTGGAGTCCAGTGAACACTGAAGCTTTCTTT. This codes for CAWSPVNTEAFF.

This chain links TRBV9 with TRBJ2-3, with 7 bases identical to TRBD2. Germline values: CDR1 SGDLS, CDR2 YYNGEE. The CDR3 runs 17 residues. The V gene end was trimmed by 0 bases and the J gene end by 6 bases; junction bases not matched to a gene: 13. CDR3 protein: CASSVGAGDPRGDTQYF. The CDR3 DNA reads as TGTGCCAGCAGCGTAGGGGCGGGGGACCCCCGAGGGGATACGCAGTATTTT.

The rearrangement links TRBV27 to TRBJ2-7; 10 nucleotides line up with TRBD2. Germline V gives CDR1 MNHEY, CDR2 SMNVEV (reference sequence). The CDR3 runs to 15 residues. After removal of 6 bases from V and 5 bases from J, the junction contained 10 bases not matched to a gene. The CDR3 is CASSLSGGAGNEQYF. In DNA form, the CDR3 reads TGTGCCAGCAGCTTGAGCGGGGGGGCTGGCAACGAGCAGTACTTC.

This clonotype was seen a handful of times. V usage is TRBV7-6 and J usage is TRBJ2-1, with 15 bases matching TRBD2. Germline V CDR1 and CDR2: SGHVS, FNYEAQ. With 5 bases clipped from V and 3 bases from J, the junction kept 8 bases outside the gene matches. The CDR3 runs to 18 residues. The CDR3 loop is CASSRTSGGAKVYNEQFF. The CDR3 DNA sequence: TGTGCCAGCAGCCGGACTAGCGGGGGGGCCAAAGTCTACAATGAGCAGTTCTTC.

The table lists this clonotype with a few counts. The chain couples TRBV6-6 to TRBJ2-3, with a possible D match to TRBD2 (5 bases). Germline CDR1 reads MNHNY; CDR2 reads SVGAGI (reference sequence). The CDR3 sequence is 12 residues long. Deletions cut 10 bases from V and 6 bases from J, with 14 bases between. For the CDR3, the DNA is TGTGCCACCCGGACTCTGGCCGATACGCAGTATTTT. Its protein product is CATRTLADTQYF.

The rearrangement links TRBV5-1 to TRBJ1-2, with D maybe TRBD1 (5 bases). The CDR3 loop spans 12 amino acids. The V end was cut by 3 bases, the J end by 8 bases, with 11 bases between. The germline gives CDR1 SGHRS, CDR2 YFSETQ. The CDR3 region is CASSSSGLGYTF. DNA for the CDR3: TGCGCCAGCAGCTCTTCGGGACTAGGCTACACCTTC.

Worth noting for this clonotype: The junction does not match germline at one end; this may be a read error. The rearrangement links TRBV7-6 to TRBJ1-5; a possible D gene is TRBD1 (5 bases). This CDR3 is built from 15 residues. Per the germline V gene, CDR1 is SGHVS and CDR2 is FNYEAQ. CDR3 protein: CARSLGTVSNQPKHF. CDR3 coding DNA: TGTGCCAGAAGCTTGGGGACGGTTAGCAATCAGCCCAAGCATTTT.

In its sample, this clonotype was seen many times. The chain employs TRBV7-2 and TRBJ2-7; 12 bases map to TRBD2. In germline, CDR1 is SGHTA, CDR2 FQGNSA. Trimming cost V 4 bases and J 7 bases; bases outside gene matches: 11. This CDR3 comprises 16 residues. DNA for the CDR3: TGTGCCAGCAGCTCCACTTGGACTAGCGGGAATAGGGAGCAGTACTTC. Translation gives CASSSTWTSGNREQYF.

The CDR3, as DNA: TGTGCCAGCAGTAATAACGAGGTTAATCAAGAGACCCAGTACTTC. This translates into CASSNNEVNQETQYF. J is TRBJ2-5 and V is TRBV2; D not certain. From germline, CDR1 is SNHLY and CDR2 FYNNEI. The CDR3 has 15 residues. Trimming removed 5 bases at V and 2 bases at J, with 15 bases between.

The rearrangement joins TRBV7-2 to TRBJ1-4; D remains ambiguous. Germline CDR1 and CDR2: SGHTA and FQGNSA. CDR3 size: 14 residues. The ends were cut back, 5 bases at V and 4 bases at J, with 11 bases in the middle. The DNA for the CDR3 is TGTGCCAGCAGCCGGCCCGAATTTAATGAAAAACTGTTTTTT. Its translation is CASSRPEFNEKLFF.

This clonotype was found a few times. The V call is TRBV9, the J call TRBJ1-1, with a tentative D call TRBD1 (5 bases). The germline V gene has CDR1 SGDLS and CDR2 YYNGEE. V lost 3 bases and J 5 bases, leaving 14 bases between the germline ends. The CDR3 covers 14 residues. The CDR3 sequence: CASSADSWRTEAFF. The CDR3 nucleotides read TGTGCCAGCAGCGCCGACAGCTGGCGGACTGAAGCTTTCTTT.